This T cell receptor (beta chain) emerged from a study of T cell responses to AZD1222 COVID-19 vaccine. Study results and caveats: When two AZD1222 doses had been given, Spike-specific TCR breadth and depth rose. Baseline serostatus was positive in only a handful of AZD1222 recipients. Reports indicate that nearly half of spike-specific TCRs are directed at unmutated variant regions. There were mostly white British donors and more females than males, and clonal diversity was possibly underestimated.

Clones were read by immunoSEQ multiplex PCR, and TCRdb kept only the in-frame ones, dropping some. The table includes 100,000 to 120,000 clones, about 90% detected once. The ends were cut back, 0 bases at V and 8 bases at J, with 10 bases in the middle. The CDR3 covers 13 residues. Germline V gene sequence: CDR1 SGHVS, CDR2 FNYEAQ. Of note for this clone: Its cognate antigen is unknown.

The genes are TRBV7-6 and TRBJ1-1; D might be TRBD1 (5 bases). This specimen consisted of peripheral blood, obtained 28 days after the second AZD1222 dose. The sequence derives from an adult who received the AZD1222 COVID-19 vaccine. The CDR3 DNA follows: TGTGCCAGCAGCTTAGCAGGGGTAACCGAAGCTTTCTTT. This encodes CASSLAGVTEAFF.